This T cell receptor (beta chain) was retrieved from a study of OX40 agonist ivuxolimab in advanced cancers. The method was immunoSEQ multiplex PCR; TCRdb's version includes in-frame clones alone and lacks a portion of them. This sample has about 100,000 clones; 80% to 95% occur once, and the top ten carry approximately 1.3%. With respect to this clone: Its target is unknown.

Germline-derived CDR1 and CDR2 are SGHVS and FNYEAQ. The CDR3 runs 13 residues. V gave up 1 base and J gave up 7 bases, with 11 bases separating them. General observations from the study: Within 6 weeks, CD4+ and CD8+ blood T cells expanded clonally at 0.1 to 3.0 mg/kg. More expanded clones were found, on average, in CD8+ than in CD4+ T cells.

This receptor was identified in an adult with an advanced solid tumor such as melanoma, head and neck, liver or kidney cancer. The rearrangement joins TRBV7-6 to TRBJ2-7, with unresolved D. The source was CD4+ or CD8+ T cells sorted from blood, collected in a trial of the OX40 agonist ivuxolimab. CDR3 in DNA: TGTGCCAGCAGCTTAGGGAGTAAAGGGGAGCAGTACTTC. It codes for CASSLGSKGEQYF.